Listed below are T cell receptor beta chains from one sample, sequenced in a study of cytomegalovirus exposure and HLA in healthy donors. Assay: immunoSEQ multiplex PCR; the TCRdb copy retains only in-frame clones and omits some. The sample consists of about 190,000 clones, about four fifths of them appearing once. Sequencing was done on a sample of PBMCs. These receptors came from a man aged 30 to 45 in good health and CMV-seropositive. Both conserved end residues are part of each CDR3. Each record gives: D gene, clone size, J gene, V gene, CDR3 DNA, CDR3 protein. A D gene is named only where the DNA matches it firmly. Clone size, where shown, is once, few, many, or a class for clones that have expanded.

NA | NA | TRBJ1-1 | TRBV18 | TGTGCCAGCTCACTAACGGGGGTTCAGTCGGGGCGGGCTTATCCAGGATCAGCTTTCTTT | CASSLTGVQSGRAYPGSAFF
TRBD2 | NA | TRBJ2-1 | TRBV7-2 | TGTGCCAGCAGCCTCATAGCGGGGGGGAACAATGAGCAGTTCTTC | CASSLIAGGNNEQFF
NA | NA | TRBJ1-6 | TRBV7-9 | TGTGCCAGCAGCTCTCCGGAGAAGGGGAATTCACCCCTCCACTTT | CASSSPEKGNSPLHF
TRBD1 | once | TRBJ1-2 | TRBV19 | TGTGCCAGTGGCAGGGACAGCCACTCTAACTATGGCTACACCTTC | CASGRDSHSNYGYTF
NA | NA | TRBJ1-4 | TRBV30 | TGTGCCTGGAGTACCGCAGGCTCAACTAATGAAAAACTGTTTTTT | CAWSTAGSTNEKLFF
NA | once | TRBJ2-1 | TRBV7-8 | TGTGCCAGCAGCTTAGTGGGTGGCGGAGACGAGTTCTTC | CASSLVGGGDEFF
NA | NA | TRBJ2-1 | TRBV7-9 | TGTGCCAGCTCTGGCGGAGACTCCTACAATGAGCAGTTCTTC | CASSGGDSYNEQFF
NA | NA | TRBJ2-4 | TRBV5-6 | TGTGCCAGCAGCCCGCTGGGCGGACTCCAAAACATTCAGTACTTC | CASSPLGGLQNIQYF
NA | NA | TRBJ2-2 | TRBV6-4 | TGTGCCAGCAGTGGCCAACTGAACACCGGGGAGCTGTTTTTT | CASSGQLNTGELFF
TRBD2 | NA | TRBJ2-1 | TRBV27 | TGTGCCAGCAGGCCGGGACTAGAGGGTGACAGTGAGCAGTTCTTC | CASRPGLEGDSEQFF
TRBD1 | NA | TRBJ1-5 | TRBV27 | TGTGCCAGCAGTACTGGGACAGGCGTCAATCAGCCCCAGCATTTT | CASSTGTGVNQPQHF
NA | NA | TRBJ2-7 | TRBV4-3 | TGCGCCAGCAGCCCTTCCGGTTCAGGCTCCTACGAGCAGTACTTC | CASSPSGSGSYEQYF
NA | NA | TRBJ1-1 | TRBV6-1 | TGTGCCAGCAGTGAACTGTTCAGGTTGAACACTGAAGCTTTCTTT | CASSELFRLNTEAFF
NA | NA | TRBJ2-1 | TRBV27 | TGTGCCAGCAGTTTATCGTGGCGGAGCTCCTACAATGAGCAGTTCTTC | CASSLSWRSSYNEQFF
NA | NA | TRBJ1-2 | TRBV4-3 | TGCGCCAGCAGCCAAGCGGAGACCTGGAACTATGGCTACACCTTC | CASSQAETWNYGYTF
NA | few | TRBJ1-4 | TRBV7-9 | TGTGCCAGCAGCTTAGGCGATTTATCGCCTGAAAAACTGTTTTTT | CASSLGDLSPEKLFF
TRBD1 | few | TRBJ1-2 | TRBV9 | TGTGCCAGCAGCGGGGACAGGCGGTTTAACTATGGCTACACCTTC | CASSGDRRFNYGYTF
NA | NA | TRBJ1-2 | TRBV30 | TGTGCCTGGAGTGTCGGGGGAATTAACTATGGCTACACCTTC | CAWSVGGINYGYTF
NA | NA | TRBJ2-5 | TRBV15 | TGTGCCACCAGCCCAGGGGTGAGGGTAGAGACCCAGTACTTC | CATSPGVRVETQYF
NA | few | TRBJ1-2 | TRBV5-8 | TGTGCCAGCAGCCCCGACAGCTATGGCTACACCTTC | CASSPDSYGYTF
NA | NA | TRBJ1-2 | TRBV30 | TGTGCCTGGAGAGAGACAGTCTACTATGGCTACACCTTC | CAWRETVYYGYTF
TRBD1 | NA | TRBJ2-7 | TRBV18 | TGTGCCAGCTCACCGAGGGACAGGGAATCCTACGAGCAGTACTTC | CASSPRDRESYEQYF
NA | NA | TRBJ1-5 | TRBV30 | TGTGCCTGGAGTGAAGGGGTCGGGCAGCCCCAGCATTTT | CAWSEGVGQPQHF
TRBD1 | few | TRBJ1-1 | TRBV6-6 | TGTGCCAGCACTCTTCCACAGGGGCTAGCCCGAGATGAAGCTTTCTTT | CASTLPQGLARDEAFF
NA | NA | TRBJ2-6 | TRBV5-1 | TGCGCCAGCAGCCCCCCGGGGAAGGGAACCTCTGGGGCCAACGTCCTGACTTTC | CASSPPGKGTSGANVLTF
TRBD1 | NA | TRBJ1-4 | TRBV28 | TGTGCCAGCAGTTTGGATGACGGGCTCAGGGGGGAACTGTTTTTT | CASSLDDGLRGELFF
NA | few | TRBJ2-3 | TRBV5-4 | TGTGCCAGCAGCTCCCAGGGGACTACTAGCACAGATACGCAGTATTTT | CASSSQGTTSTDTQYF
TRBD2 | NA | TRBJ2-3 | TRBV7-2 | TGTGCCAGCAGCCTGGGACTAGCGGGGACAGATACGCAGTATTTT | CASSLGLAGTDTQYF
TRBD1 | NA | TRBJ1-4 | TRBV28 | TGTGCCAGCACACAGGGGGGTAATGAAAAACTGTTTTTT | CASTQGGNEKLFF
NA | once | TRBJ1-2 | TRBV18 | TGTGCCAGCTCACCCCTAAGTGGCACCGGCAGGGATGGCTACACCTTC | CASSPLSGTGRDGYTF
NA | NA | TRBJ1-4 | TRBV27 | TGTGCCAGCAGTTTATCCTCGCGGGTTTTTGGGGAAAAACTGTTTTTT | CASSLSSRVFGEKLFF
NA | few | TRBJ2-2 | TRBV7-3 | TGTGCCAGCAGCTCCAGGGGTACCGGGGAGCTGTTTTTT | CASSSRGTGELFF
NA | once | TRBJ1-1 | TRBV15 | TGTGCCACCAGCAGAGCCCGGGGGGGGAACACTGAAGCTTTCTTT | CATSRARGGNTEAFF
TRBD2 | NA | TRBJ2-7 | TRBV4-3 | TGCGCCAGCAGCCAATTCCTAGCGGGAGCTGGCAACGAGCAGTACTTC | CASSQFLAGAGNEQYF
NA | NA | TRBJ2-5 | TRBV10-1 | TGCGCCAGCAGTGGGGGCCCAGCGGAGACCCAGTACTTC | CASSGGPAETQYF
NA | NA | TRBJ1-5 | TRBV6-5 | TGTGCCAGCAGAGACCGGGGGGGCAATCAGCCCCAGCATTTT | CASRDRGGNQPQHF
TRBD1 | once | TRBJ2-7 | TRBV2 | TGTGCCAGCAGGGACAGGGGGCACGAGCAGTACTTC | CASRDRGHEQYF
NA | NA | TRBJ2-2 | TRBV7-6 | TGTGCCAGCAGCTTGGGGAGTCCCGGGAACACCGGGGAGCTGTTTTTT | CASSLGSPGNTGELFF
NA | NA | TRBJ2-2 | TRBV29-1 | TGCAGCGTTGAAAAAGGACTGACCGGGGAGCTGTTTTTT | CSVEKGLTGELFF
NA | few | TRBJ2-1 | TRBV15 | TGTGCCACCAGCAGAAATCCGGGTCCCGGGAATGAGCAGTTCTTC | CATSRNPGPGNEQFF
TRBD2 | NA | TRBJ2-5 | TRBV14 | TGTGCCAGCAGCCAAGATCGGGGGACTAGCAGACAAGAGACCCAGTACTTC | CASSQDRGTSRQETQYF
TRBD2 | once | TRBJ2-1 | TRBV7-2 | TGTGCCAGCAACTGGGCGGGAGGAGCCCCATTCAATGAGCAGTTCTTC | CASNWAGGAPFNEQFF
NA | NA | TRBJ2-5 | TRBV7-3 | TGTGCCAGCAGCGGCGGGGCTAGCCATCAAGAGACCCAGTACTTC | CASSGGASHQETQYF
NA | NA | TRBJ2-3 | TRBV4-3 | TGCGCCAGCAGCCAAGCGGAGGGTAGCACAGATACGCAGTATTTT | CASSQAEGSTDTQYF
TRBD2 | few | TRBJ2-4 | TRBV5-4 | TGTGCCAGCAGCTTTTCAGGTCTGCGGGAGGGCCGGGAGGGCAAAAACATTCAGTACTTC | CASSFSGLREGREGKNIQYF
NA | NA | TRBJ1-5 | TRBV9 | TGTGCCAGCAGCGGGGGCCCCGGTTCTCAGCCCCAGCATTTT | CASSGGPGSQPQHF
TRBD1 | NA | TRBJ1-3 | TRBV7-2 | TGTGCCAGCAGCCAGTCAGGGGGCGCCCCCATATATTTT | CASSQSGGAPIYF
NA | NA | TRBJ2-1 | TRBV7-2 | TGTGCCAGCAGCTTAAGGAGGGCAGAGGATGAGCAGTTCTTC | CASSLRRAEDEQFF
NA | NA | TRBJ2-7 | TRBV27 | TGTGCCAGCAGTTTACGATGGCCTAGAGAGCAGTACTTC | CASSLRWPREQYF
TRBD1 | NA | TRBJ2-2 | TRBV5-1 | TGCGCCAGCAGCTTGGGGGGACAGGCGAACACCGGGGAGCTGTTTTTT | CASSLGGQANTGELFF
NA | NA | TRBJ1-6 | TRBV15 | TGTGCCACCAGCAGGGATCCCCTTACCAGGCTCTACCTGTCACCCCTCCACTTT | CATSRDPLTRLYLSPLHF
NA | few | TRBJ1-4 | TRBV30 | TGTGCCTGGAGTGTAGACTCGGAGGAAAAACTGTTTTTT | CAWSVDSEEKLFF
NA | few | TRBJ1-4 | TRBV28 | TGTGCCAGCAGTCCCCCTTCGGGGGGGTGGGGAACTAATGAAAAACTGTTTTTT | CASSPPSGGWGTNEKLFF
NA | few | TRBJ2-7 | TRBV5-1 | TGCGCCAGCAGCCCGACGGTGGGCAGCTTGTACGAGCAGTACTTC | CASSPTVGSLYEQYF
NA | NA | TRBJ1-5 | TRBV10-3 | TGTGCCATCAGTGAGTCTTCCTATCAGCCCCAGCATTTT | CAISESSYQPQHF
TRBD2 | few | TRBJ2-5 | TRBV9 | TGTGCCAGCAGCGTAGAGGGAGGGGCGTGGAAGACCCAGTACTTC | CASSVEGGAWKTQYF
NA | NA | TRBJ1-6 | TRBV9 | TGTGCCAGCAGCGTAGATCCGTATAATTCACCCCTCCACTTT | CASSVDPYNSPLHF
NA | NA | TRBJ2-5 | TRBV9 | TGTGCCAGCAGCGTAGAAGGTGGAAGAGGTCTTGGGACCCAGTACTTC | CASSVEGGRGLGTQYF
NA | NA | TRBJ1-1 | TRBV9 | TGTGCCAGCAGTTTGTGGGACACGACCACTGAAGCTTTCTTT | CASSLWDTTTEAFF
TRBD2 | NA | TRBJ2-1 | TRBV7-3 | TGTGCCAGCAGCTTAAGGCTAGCGGAGTACAATGAGCAGTTCTTC | CASSLRLAEYNEQFF